Each of the 21 T cell receptor beta chains below was sequenced from the same sample in a study of blood T cells in healthy people across ages. Combining a sample-barcoded 5' primer with a J-beta primer mix, a second PCR ran for roughly 6 to 11 cycles. A single record per CDR3 protein comes from TCRdb applying MiXCR to the 5' RACE reads. The sample shows 1 million or so distinct CDR3 sequences, around 43% of them seen only once. Sequencing was done on a sample of blood. The receptors here all came from a woman aged 60-75 years in good health.

This clonotype showed up many times. This sequence joins TRBV3-1 and TRBJ2-5; TRBD2 matches 11 bases. This CDR3 has 15 residues. The germline V gene encodes CDR1 LGHDT and CDR2 YNNKEL (reference sequence). Germline trimming cut 5 bases from V and 2 bases from J; bases unmatched to any gene: 4. DNA for the CDR3: TGTGCCAGCAGCTGGACTAGCGGGCCACAAGAGACCCAGTACTTC. It translates to CASSWTSGPQETQYF.

This chain links TRBV27 with TRBJ2-7; a weak D match, TRBD2 (5 bases). This CDR3 is 13 amino acids long. The V gene's germline CDR1 is MNHEY and CDR2 SMNVEV (reference sequence). The V end was cut by 3 bases, the J end by 3 bases, with 9 bases between. The CDR3 region is CASSFGLYYEQYF. As DNA, the CDR3 is TGTGCCAGCAGTTTTGGACTCTACTACGAGCAGTACTTC.

The CDR3 nucleotides read TGCGCCAGCAGCTTGACTGGGCAGGGCTACACCTTC. Protein: CASSLTGQGYTF. V and J are TRBV5-1 and TRBJ1-2; D not certain. There are 12 residues in the CDR3. The V and J ends lost 1 base and 8 bases respectively, with 9 bases between them. Germline V gene data show CDR1 as SGHRS and CDR2 as YFSETQ.

Only a few counts were recorded for this clonotype. Here the CDR3 reads CASSYGGGGFYEQYF. CDR3 coding DNA: TGTGCCAGCAGTTACGGGGGAGGTGGGTTTTACGAGCAGTACTTC. The rearrangement uses TRBV6-5 and TRBJ2-7; tentative D call: TRBD2 (6 bases). CDR1 is MNHEY and CDR2 is SVGAGI in the germline V gene. The CDR3 consists of 15 residues. V was trimmed by 2 bases and J by 4 bases, leaving 15 bases between them.

This clonotype was observed a few times. The rearrangement uses TRBV28 and TRBJ2-7; 10 positions agree with TRBD1. CDR1 MDHEN and CDR2 SYDVKM come from the germline V gene. Trimming took 8 bases from V and 3 from J; bases not matched to a gene: 10. This CDR3 contains 15 residues. The CDR3 reads CASASDRGFLYEQYF. CDR3 bases: TGTGCCAGCGCTTCGGACAGGGGGTTCCTCTACGAGCAGTACTTC.

This clonotype was seen at least ten times. The V call is TRBV7-2, the J call TRBJ2-4; D uncertain. This CDR3 spans 14 amino acids. Per germline, CDR1 SGHTA and CDR2 FQGNSA. V was cut by 1 base and J by 0 bases, with 4 bases left in between. The CDR3 region is CASSLVGAKNIQYF. In nucleotides, the CDR3 is TGTGCCAGCAGCTTAGTGGGAGCCAAAAACATTCAGTACTTC.

This chain uses TRBV12-3 or TRBV12-4 with TRBJ2-2; 8 bases align to TRBD1. This CDR3 has 15 residues. V was pared by 7 bases and J by 7 bases, with 11 bases of the junction left unmatched. The CDR3 bases are TGTGCCAGCAACTTCGGACAGGGAGGCAACGGGGAGCTGTTTTTT. Protein: CASNFGQGGNGELFF.

Many counts were recorded for this clonotype. The J gene is TRBJ1-2, the V gene TRBV25-1, with 9 bases fitting TRBD1. In germline, CDR1 is MGHDK, CDR2 SYGVNS. The CDR3 runs 15 residues. Germline trimming cut 2 bases from V and 2 bases from J; bases unmatched to any gene: 3. The CDR3 reads CASSEGGTGNYGYTF. CDR3 DNA sequence: TGTGCCAGCAGTGAAGGAGGGACAGGGAACTATGGCTACACCTTC.

V and J are TRBV21-1 and TRBJ2-3; the listed D gene, TRBD1, was not tested against the DNA. TRBV21-1 is a known pseudogene. The CDR3 covers 16 residues. The CDR3 spells CASSNHRDRVTDTQYF. CDR3 sequence (DNA): TGTGCCAGCAGCAATCACCGGGACAGGGTCACAGATACGCAGTATTTT.

This clonotype was detected a few times. This sequence joins TRBV13 and TRBJ2-4, with D perhaps matching TRBD1 (5 bases). Germline lookup yields CDR1 PRHDT and CDR2 FYEKMQ (reference sequence). V was trimmed by 1 base and J by 3 bases, leaving 16 bases between them. The CDR3 length is 17 residues. CDR3 nucleotides: TGTGCCAGCAGCTTAGAAGGGCAGCAGGGCTTCAAAAACATTCAGTACTTC. Translating gives CASSLEGQQGFKNIQYF. Combining the CDR3 with reference TRBV13 and TRBJ2-4 gives the whole variable domain AAGVIQSPRHLIKEKRETATLKCYPIPRHDTVYWYQQGPGQDPQFLISFYEKMQSDKGSIPDRFSAQQFSDYHSELNMSSLELGDSALYFCASSLEGQQGFKNIQYFGAGTRLSVL.

The rearrangement joins TRBV21-1 to TRBJ2-7; the table's D call of TRBD1 was not tested on the DNA. TRBV21-1 is marked as a pseudogene. The CDR3 runs to 19 residues. Here the CDR3 reads CASSKGQGFRLWHSYEQYF. The DNA of the CDR3 is TGTGCCAGCAGCAAAGGGCAGGGGTTCCGATTGTGGCACTCCTACGAGCAGTACTTC.

This chain uses TRBV7-9 with TRBJ2-5; TRBD2 matches at 9 bases. This CDR3 region has 15 residues. V dropped 3 bases and J dropped 2; count of bases not matched to a gene: 4. CDR1 and CDR2 from the germline V gene are SEHNR and FQNEAQ (reference sequence). The CDR3 region has the DNA TGTGCCAGCAGCTTCTATACTAGCGGGCAAGAGACCCAGTACTTC. Protein sequence: CASSFYTSGQETQYF.

This clonotype was recorded a few times. This sequence joins TRBV5-5 and TRBJ2-5; 8 bases align to TRBD2. V gave up 0 bases and J gave up 5 bases; unmatched junction bases: 9. The V gene's germline CDR1 is SGHKS and CDR2 YYEKEE (reference sequence). The CDR3 has 16 residues. The CDR3, as DNA: TGTGCCAGCAGCTTGGGACCCAGGACTAGCTTGGAGACCCAGTACTTC. Translated, it gives CASSLGPRTSLETQYF. Supplemented by reference TRBV5-5 and TRBJ2-5, the full variable domain reads DAGVTQSPTHLIKTRGQQVTLRCSPISGHKSVSWYQQVLGQGPQFIFQYYEKEERGRGNFPDRFSARQFPNYSSELNVNALLLGDSALYLCASSLGPRTSLETQYFGPGTRLLVL.

This clonotype was observed a few times. The chain carries TRBV5-1 and TRBJ2-7; 9 positions match TRBD1. The ends lost 2 bases at V and 2 bases at J; junction bases unmatched: 5. Germline V CDR1 and CDR2: SGHRS, YFSETQ. CDR3 size: 15 residues. CDR3 protein: CASSFGDRETYEQYF. Written as DNA, the CDR3 is TGCGCCAGCAGCTTTGGGGACAGGGAAACCTACGAGCAGTACTTC.

In the case of this clonotype: Germline and junction disagree at one end, which may indicate a read error. V usage is TRBV27 and J usage is TRBJ2-1; tentatively, D is TRBD2 (6 bases). The CDR3 contains 13 residues. The germline CDR1 and CDR2 sequences are MNHEY and SMNVEV (reference sequence). The CDR3 region is CVSTQRAYNEQFF. DNA for the CDR3: TGTGTCAGCACCCAGCGGGCTTACAATGAGCAGTTCTTC.

This clonotype was seen a few times. The chain is built from TRBV20-1 and TRBJ1-2; no firm D call. Trimming left V 3 bases short and J 2 bases short, with 13 bases between. CDR1 and CDR2 (germline): DFQATT, SNEGSKA (reference sequence). This CDR3 has 14 residues. The CDR3 region is CSASSVSENYGYTF. CDR3 nucleotide sequence: TGCAGTGCTAGTTCGGTTTCGGAGAACTATGGCTACACCTTC.

This clonotype was detected only a few times. J is TRBJ2-3 and V is TRBV25-1, with D tentatively TRBD1 (5 bases). V lost 5 bases and J 0 bases, leaving 9 bases between the germline ends. The CDR3 totals 14 residues. The V gene's germline CDR1 is MGHDK and CDR2 SYGVNS. For the CDR3, the DNA is TGTGCCAGCAGTATCAGGGATAGCACAGATACGCAGTATTTT. Translated: CASSIRDSTDTQYF.

The gene calls are TRBV20-1 and TRBJ2-3; 12 bases match TRBD2. Unmatched junction bases numbered 9, after V lost 7 bases and J lost 4 bases. From germline, CDR1 is DFQATT and CDR2 SNEGSKA (reference sequence). The CDR3 runs to 15 residues. The CDR3 here is CSVYRLAGAADTQYF. The CDR3, as DNA: TGCAGTGTTTACAGACTAGCGGGAGCCGCAGATACGCAGTATTTT.

This clonotype has just a few counts. V usage is TRBV7-9 and J usage is TRBJ2-1; D might be TRBD2 (5 bases). The CDR3 spans 16 residues. The V end was cut by 1 base, the J end by 2 bases, with 12 bases between. CDR1 is SEHNR and CDR2 is FQNEAQ in the germline V gene (reference sequence). CDR3 amino acids: CASSLEAQRTYNEQFF. In nucleotides, the CDR3 is TGTGCCAGCAGCTTAGAGGCCCAGCGGACCTACAATGAGCAGTTCTTC.

The V and J genes are TRBV7-8 and TRBJ2-3; TRBD2 matches 9 bases. The CDR3 extends over 18 amino acids. The V and J ends lost 2 bases and 2 bases, in that order; junction bases with no gene match: 11. From germline, CDR1 is SGHVS and CDR2 FQNEAQ. The CDR3 is CASSLTRVLAGYTDTQYF. Written as DNA, the CDR3 is TGTGCCAGCAGCTTAACTCGCGTCCTAGCGGGGTACACAGATACGCAGTATTTT.

This clonotype was seen once. The rearrangement joins TRBV20-1 to TRBJ1-6, with 9 nucleotides matching TRBD1. The CDR3 sequence is 14 residues long. The V gene end was trimmed by 4 bases and the J gene end by 9 bases; junction bases not matched to a gene: 7. Germline lookup yields CDR1 DFQATT and CDR2 SNEGSKA (reference sequence). As DNA, the CDR3 is TGCAGTGCTAAGGGACAGGGCGTTAGTTCACCCCTCCACTTT. Amino acids: CSAKGQGVSSPLHF.